The clone carrying this TCR beta chain was found once. Its specificity is not known. This entry is derived from a study of shared clonotypes between healthy human individuals. Study-level findings and limits: What naive subsets generally showed was a larger estimated richness than memory subsets showed. Among non-shared clonotypes, generation probabilities were lower than among those shared by all four donors.

Per germline, CDR1 SQVTM and CDR2 ANQGSEA. V was shortened by 5 bases and J by 2 bases, with 11 bases between the two germline ends. The CDR3 covers 13 residues. TCRdb keeps only in-frame clones here, not all; method: immunoSEQ multiplex PCR. The table shows 550,000 to 850,000 clones, with 72% occurring only once. The source is a woman in her 30s in good health. Sequencing used memory CD4+ T cells sorted from blood. Subset denoted: CD45RA-negative fraction. The chain combines TRBV29-1 with TRBJ2-3, with a tentative D call TRBD2 (5 bases). The DNA of the CDR3 is TGCAGCGTTCCCAGCGGTAACACAGATACGCAGTATTTT. Translating gives CSVPSGNTDTQYF.